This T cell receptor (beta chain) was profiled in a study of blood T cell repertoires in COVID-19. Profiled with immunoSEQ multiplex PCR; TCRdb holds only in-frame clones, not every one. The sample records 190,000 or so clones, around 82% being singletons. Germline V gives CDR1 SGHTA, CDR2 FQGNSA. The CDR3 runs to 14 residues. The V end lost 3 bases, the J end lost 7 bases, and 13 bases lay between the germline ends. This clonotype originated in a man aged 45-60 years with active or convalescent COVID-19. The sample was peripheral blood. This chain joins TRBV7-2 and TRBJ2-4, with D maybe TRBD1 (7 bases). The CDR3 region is CASSFGGTVNIQYF. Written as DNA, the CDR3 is TGTGCCAGCAGCTTTGGGGGGACAGTCAACATTCAGTACTTC.